This T cell receptor beta chain was recorded in a study of CD8+ T cells in alopecia areata (dated by TCRdb to the late 2010s). Study-wide context: Treated patients were enrolled in an open-label pilot trial of oral tofacitinib, 5 to 10 mg twice daily, for moderate-to-severe alopecia areata. Tofacitinib-treated patients had biopsies at baseline and at 4 and 24 weeks of treatment, with a later scalp biopsy in several patients. The study used high-throughput TCRbeta sequencing to examine T cell clonal expansion in alopecia areata, in both the C3H/HeJ mouse model and human patients. Clonality in the scalp was compared among normal scalp (n=4), patchy alopecia areata scalp (n=8), and alopecia totalis/universalis scalp (n=8). RNA was obtained with the PAXgene miRNA kit for fixed scalp, the miRNeasy kit for PBMCs, and the RNeasy kit for mouse skin. Tofacitinib was given for 6 to 18 months, followed by 6 months of follow-up off drug to assess delayed response and recurrence. TCRbeta CDR3 regions were amplified by immunoSEQ multiplex PCR with 35 Vbeta forward and 13 Jbeta reverse primers. In humans, TCRbeta sequencing was performed on scalp tissue and on sorted CD4+ and CD8+ peripheral blood T cells from healthy controls and from patients with patchy or totalis/universalis alopecia areata. Broader findings and caveats from the paper: Unlike mouse skin, which is dominated by gammadelta T cells, normal human skin has resident alphabeta T cells that are also sequenced, and this complicates analysis of the scalp TCR repertoire. Shared TCR sequences between patients were less evident than in mice, which may be partly attributable to HLA diversity in the patient population. Compared with normal scalp, lesional scalp had higher clonality and more expanded CD8+ clones, particularly in alopecia totalis/universalis, a pattern that suggests antigenic drive.

The library was prepared using the immunoSEQ multiplex PCR assay. To provide template for TCR sequencing, every sample had RNA extracted and reverse transcribed into cDNA. SuperScript III was used to make first-strand cDNA, primed with a 2:1 mix of oligo-dT and random hexamers. A synthetic immune receptor repertoire was used to measure amplification bias, and any remaining bias was corrected computationally. As for the original processing: Raw reads were preprocessed to remove errors, and CDR3 was defined according to IMGT conventions as the region from the conserved cysteine to phenylalanine. Clonality was computed by normalizing Shannon entropy by log2 of the number of productive unique TCRs and subtracting the result from 1. Whether scalp clones were CD4 or CD8 was inferred by matching scalp TCRbeta sequences against CD4 and CD8 repertoires sorted from blood. TCRdb re-hosts the immuneACCESS table, in-frame sequences only. Its copies lack some clones; in the studies checked, an unresolved V gene accounts for under half of them, and the cause for the rest is not known. The V and J calls and the clone size are those of that table, but D and trimming were determined from the DNA. Within this sample are approximately 180,000 clones, with approximately 62% of them counted one time only. The ten largest clones add up to over 1.5% of the sample.

Sample time point, as interpreted from the label and publication: baseline before oral tofacitinib. From alopecia areata patients, peripheral blood was collected along with lesional scalp punch biopsies. PBMCs were isolated by density centrifugation and stained for CD3, CD4 and CD8, after which CD4+ and CD8+ T cells were sorted on a FACSAria. CDR1 and CDR2 were assigned from the germline V gene as SGHTA and FQGNSA. Reading from cysteine to phenylalanine, the CDR3 counts 15 amino acids. Only the CDR3 portion is preserved as DNA: 45 bases, with reading frame beginning at the first base. V sheds 4 bases and J sheds 4 bases, leaving 17 bases between their ends. As regards this clone: No cognate antigen has been identified for it. Qualities for individual bases were not recorded, and no much larger clone is one base off.

The source was CD4+ T cells sorted from blood, collected at week 0. This chain is built from TRBV7-2 and TRBJ2-7, and perhaps TRBD1 as D gene, on 5 matching bases. This clonotype was obtained from a human donor with alopecia areata. This receptor has the CDR3 CASSWSGQGNYEQYF. The DNA sequence is TGTGCCAGCAGCTGGTCCGGGCAGGGTAATTACGAGCAGTACTTC.